The rows below give T cell receptor beta chains drawn from one sample of a study of OX40 agonist ivuxolimab in advanced cancers. Repertoires were generated with immunoSEQ multiplex PCR, while TCRdb's copy carries only in-frame clones and drops some. The profile shows about 64,000 clones, almost 85% of them singletons. Here the sequenced sample was CD4+ or CD8+ T cells sorted from blood, taken in a trial of the OX40 agonist ivuxolimab. The receptors derive from an adult with an advanced solid tumor such as melanoma, head and neck, liver or kidney cancer. CDR3s include the opening cysteine and the closing phenylalanine or tryptophan. The D gene is left open where the match is weak. Clone size is stated in some rows and not others, as once, few, many or a class when expanded.

J: TRBJ2-7
V: TRBV7-3
D: TRBD1
size: -
CDR3: CASSPGQGYEQYF
DNA: TGTGCCAGCAGCCCCGGACAGGGCTACGAGCAGTACTTC

J: TRBJ1-1
V: TRBV2
D: -
size: -
CDR3: CASWRNTEAFF
DNA: TGTGCCAGTTGGAGGAACACTGAAGCTTTCTTT

J: TRBJ2-3
V: TRBV29-1
D: -
size: once
CDR3: CSVVGSDTQYF
DNA: TGCAGCGTTGTTGGCTCAGATACGCAGTATTTT

J: TRBJ2-1
V: TRBV11-3
D: TRBD2
size: -
CDR3: CASSLYGGTYNEQFF
DNA: TGTGCCAGCAGCTTATACGGGGGGACTTACAATGAGCAGTTCTTC

J: TRBJ1-1
V: TRBV5-1
D: -
size: -
CDR3: CASSLAAWTEAFF
DNA: TGCGCCAGCAGCTTGGCGGCGTGGACTGAAGCTTTCTTT

J: TRBJ2-7
V: TRBV5-8
D: -
size: -
CDR3: CASSLSRIYEQYF
DNA: TGTGCCAGCAGCTTGTCTCGGATCTACGAGCAGTACTTC

J: TRBJ2-4
V: TRBV4-2
D: -
size: few
CDR3: CASSQDRQEWAKNIQYF
DNA: TGTGCCAGCAGCCAAGATCGGCAGGAATGGGCCAAAAACATTCAGTACTTC

J: TRBJ1-5
V: TRBV15
D: -
size: -
CDR3: CATSRDSGNQPQHF
DNA: TGTGCCACCAGCAGAGATTCCGGGAATCAGCCCCAGCATTTT

J: TRBJ2-3
V: TRBV7-2
D: -
size: -
CDR3: CASSWRQRTTSTDTQYF
DNA: TGTGCCAGCAGCTGGAGACAGCGAACAACAAGCACAGATACGCAGTATTTT

J: TRBJ2-1
V: TRBV9
D: TRBD2
size: -
CDR3: CASSPWEGRGNEQFF
DNA: TGTGCCAGCAGCCCGTGGGAGGGGCGCGGCAATGAGCAGTTCTTC

J: TRBJ1-3
V: TRBV9
D: -
size: -
CDR3: CASSDNLPGGNTIYF
DNA: TGTGCCAGCAGCGACAACCTCCCGGGGGGAAACACCATATATTTT

J: TRBJ2-7
V: TRBV5-6
D: -
size: -
CDR3: CASSPWTFIYEQYF
DNA: TGTGCCAGCAGCCCATGGACATTCATCTACGAGCAGTACTTC

J: TRBJ2-3
V: TRBV19
D: TRBD2
size: -
CDR3: CASSMGGSRTDTQYF
DNA: TGTGCCAGTAGTATGGGAGGGAGTCGAACAGATACGCAGTATTTT

J: TRBJ2-7
V: TRBV5-6
D: -
size: -
CDR3: CASSLTGKQYF
DNA: TGTGCCAGCAGCTTGACAGGGAAACAGTACTTC

J: TRBJ2-1
V: TRBV7-9
D: -
size: -
CDR3: CASSLAQHYNEQFF
DNA: TGTGCCAGCAGCTTAGCCCAACACTACAATGAGCAGTTCTTC

J: TRBJ2-5
V: TRBV5-1
D: -
size: -
CDR3: CASSFSGLQETQYF
DNA: TGCGCCAGCAGCTTCTCAGGTTTACAAGAGACCCAGTACTTC

J: TRBJ2-5
V: TRBV7-9
D: TRBD2
size: -
CDR3: CASSPGLAGGLFRVQYF
DNA: TGTGCCAGCAGCCCGGGACTAGCGGGGGGCCTCTTCCGTGTCCAGTACTTC

J: TRBJ1-2
V: TRBV5-6
D: -
size: -
CDR3: CASSPGGEGDYGYTF
DNA: TGTGCCAGCAGCCCGGGTGGGGAGGGCGACTATGGCTACACCTTC

J: TRBJ2-7
V: TRBV10-3
D: -
size: -
CDR3: CAIRITGTPDYEQYF
DNA: TGTGCCATCAGGATTACAGGCACACCAGACTACGAGCAGTACTTC

J: TRBJ1-1
V: TRBV28
D: -
size: -
CDR3: CASSLTPGMNTEAFF
DNA: TGTGCCAGCAGTTTAACCCCGGGGATGAACACTGAAGCTTTCTTT

J: TRBJ2-4
V: TRBV11-1
D: TRBD1
size: -
CDR3: CASSPGQIGDIQYF
DNA: TGTGCCAGCAGCCCGGGACAGATCGGGGACATTCAGTACTTC

J: TRBJ1-2
V: TRBV28
D: -
size: -
CDR3: CASSAGGNYGYTF
DNA: TGTGCCAGCAGTGCAGGCGGTAACTATGGCTACACCTTC

J: TRBJ2-1
V: TRBV27
D: TRBD2
size: -
CDR3: CASSNSGGPTRNEQFF
DNA: TGTGCCAGCAGTAATAGCGGGGGGCCCACCCGGAATGAGCAGTTCTTC

J: TRBJ2-7
V: TRBV7-2
D: TRBD2
size: few
CDR3: CASSGGLGEQYF
DNA: TGTGCCAGCAGCGGGGGACTAGGGGAGCAGTACTTC

J: TRBJ2-5
V: TRBV7-3
D: TRBD1
size: -
CDR3: CASSLGQGKTQYF
DNA: TGTGCCAGCAGCCTCGGACAGGGGAAGACCCAGTACTTC

J: TRBJ1-5
V: TRBV18
D: -
size: -
CDR3: CASSPQGGAQPQHF
DNA: TGTGCCAGCTCACCACAGGGGGGGGCACAGCCCCAGCATTTT

J: TRBJ2-1
V: TRBV6-5
D: -
size: -
CDR3: CASSTGDNEQFF
DNA: TGTGCCAGCAGTACGGGAGACAATGAGCAGTTCTTC

J: TRBJ2-2
V: TRBV18
D: -
size: -
CDR3: CASSPSAQGRTGELFF
DNA: TGTGCCAGCTCACCTTCGGCCCAGGGAAGGACCGGGGAGCTGTTTTTT

J: TRBJ1-1
V: TRBV10-3
D: -
size: -
CDR3: CAISDFVNTEAFF
DNA: TGTGCCATCAGTGACTTCGTGAACACTGAAGCTTTCTTT

J: TRBJ2-2
V: TRBV11-2
D: -
size: -
CDR3: CASTLRGGMNTGELFF
DNA: TGTGCCAGCACCCTAAGAGGAGGAATGAACACCGGGGAGCTGTTTTTT

J: TRBJ2-1
V: TRBV19
D: TRBD2
size: -
CDR3: CASSYGGGLDEQFF
DNA: TGTGCCAGTAGTTACGGCGGGGGGCTAGATGAGCAGTTCTTC

J: TRBJ2-7
V: TRBV7-2
D: -
size: -
CDR3: CASSLGPTGGSYEQYF
DNA: TGTGCCAGCAGCTTAGGTCCGACCGGGGGCTCCTACGAGCAGTACTTC

J: TRBJ2-5
V: TRBV18
D: -
size: -
CDR3: CASSPPQGGAEGTQYF
DNA: TGTGCCAGCTCACCACCGCAAGGAGGGGCGGAAGGGACCCAGTACTTC

J: TRBJ1-1
V: TRBV5-4
D: -
size: -
CDR3: CASSLQGQNTEAFF
DNA: TGTGCCAGCAGCTTACAGGGACAGAACACTGAAGCTTTCTTT

J: TRBJ2-1
V: TRBV25-1
D: TRBD2
size: -
CDR3: CASSETLAGEKFF
DNA: TGTGCCAGCAGTGAAACACTAGCGGGAGAAAAGTTCTTC

J: TRBJ2-6
V: TRBV28
D: -
size: -
CDR3: CASSLVVPQGGANVLTF
DNA: TGTGCCAGCAGTTTAGTCGTGCCCCAAGGCGGGGCCAACGTCCTGACTTTC

J: TRBJ2-3
V: TRBV5-4
D: -
size: -
CDR3: CASSLGLGGGTDTQYF
DNA: TGTGCCAGCAGCTTGGGGCTCGGGGGAGGCACAGATACGCAGTATTTT

J: TRBJ1-4
V: TRBV2
D: -
size: -
CDR3: CASSEGQDRYEKLFF
DNA: TGTGCCAGCAGTGAAGGCCAGGACAGATACGAAAAACTGTTTTTT

J: TRBJ2-5
V: TRBV29-1
D: TRBD1
size: -
CDR3: CSVDRADETQYF
DNA: TGCAGCGTGGACAGGGCGGATGAGACCCAGTACTTC

J: TRBJ1-2
V: TRBV4-3
D: -
size: -
CDR3: CASSQDWQTYGYTF
DNA: TGCGCCAGCAGCCAAGATTGGCAGACCTATGGCTACACCTTC

J: TRBJ2-1
V: TRBV12-5
D: TRBD2
size: -
CDR3: CASGLVLGGRGDNEQFF
DNA: TGTGCTAGTGGTTTGGTACTCGGCGGGAGAGGGGACAATGAGCAGTTCTTC

J: TRBJ2-7
V: TRBV29-1
D: -
size: -
CDR3: CSVEGGPYEQYF
DNA: TGCAGCGTTGAAGGGGGACCCTACGAGCAGTACTTC

J: TRBJ2-7
V: TRBV7-9
D: TRBD2
size: -
CDR3: CASTLAGGTYEQYF
DNA: TGTGCCAGCACCCTAGCGGGGGGGACCTACGAGCAGTACTTC

J: TRBJ1-2
V: TRBV5-4
D: -
size: -
CDR3: CASSSGGYGYTF
DNA: TGTGCCAGCAGTTCGGGGGGATATGGCTACACCTTC

J: TRBJ1-6
V: TRBV28
D: -
size: -
CDR3: CASSDGGYNSPLHF
DNA: TGTGCCAGCAGCGACGGGGGGTATAATTCACCCCTCCACTTT

J: TRBJ1-2
V: TRBV15
D: -
size: -
CDR3: CATSRDGDYGYTF
DNA: TGTGCCACCAGCAGAGATGGGGACTATGGCTACACCTTC

J: TRBJ2-1
V: TRBV9
D: -
size: -
CDR3: CASSPRAGAYEQFF
DNA: TGTGCCAGCAGCCCTCGAGCCGGGGCCTATGAGCAGTTCTTC

J: TRBJ1-1
V: TRBV7-9
D: -
size: -
CDR3: CASSLMAVMNTEAFF
DNA: TGTGCCAGCAGCTTGATGGCAGTCATGAACACTGAAGCTTTCTTT

J: TRBJ1-6
V: TRBV5-6
D: -
size: -
CDR3: CASSSLAGRIYNSPLHF
DNA: TGTGCCAGCAGCTCGCTGGCGGGACGGATCTATAATTCACCCCTCCACTTT